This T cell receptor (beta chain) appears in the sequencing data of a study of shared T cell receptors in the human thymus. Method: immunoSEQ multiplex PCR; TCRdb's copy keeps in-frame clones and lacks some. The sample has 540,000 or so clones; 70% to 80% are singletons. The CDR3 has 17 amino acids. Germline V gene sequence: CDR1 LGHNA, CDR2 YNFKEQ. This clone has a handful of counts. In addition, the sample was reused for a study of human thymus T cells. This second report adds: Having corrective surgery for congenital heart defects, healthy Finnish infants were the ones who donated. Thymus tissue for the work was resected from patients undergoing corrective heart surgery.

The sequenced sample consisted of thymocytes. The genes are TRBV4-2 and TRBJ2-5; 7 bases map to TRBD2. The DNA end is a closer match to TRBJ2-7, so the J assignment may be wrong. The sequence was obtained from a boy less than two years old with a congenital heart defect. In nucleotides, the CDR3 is TGTGCCAGCAGCCAAGATATTCGGCCTAGCGGCCCCTACGAGCAGTACTTC. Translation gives CASSQDIRPSGPYEQYF.